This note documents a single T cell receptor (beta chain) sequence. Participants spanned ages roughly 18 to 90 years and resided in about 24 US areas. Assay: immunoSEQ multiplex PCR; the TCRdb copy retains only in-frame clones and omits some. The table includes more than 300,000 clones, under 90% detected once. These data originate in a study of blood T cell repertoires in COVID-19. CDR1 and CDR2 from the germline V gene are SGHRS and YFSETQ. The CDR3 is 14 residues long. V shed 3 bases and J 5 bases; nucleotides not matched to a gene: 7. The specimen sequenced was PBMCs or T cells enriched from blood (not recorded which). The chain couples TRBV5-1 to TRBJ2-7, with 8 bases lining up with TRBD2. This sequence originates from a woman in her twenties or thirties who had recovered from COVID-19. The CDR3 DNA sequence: TGCGCCAGCAGCTGGCCGGGACTAGTAAACGAGCAGTACTTC. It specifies CASSWPGLVNEQYF. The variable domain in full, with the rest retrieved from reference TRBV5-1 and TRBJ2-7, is KAGVTQTPRYLIKTRGQQVTLSCSPISGHRSVSWYQQTPGQGLQFLFEYFSETQRNKGNFPGRFSGRQFSNSRSEMNVSTLELGDSALYLCASSWPGLVNEQYFGPGTRLTVT.